A selection of T cell receptor gamma chains follows, all from one sample in a study of γδ T cells in repeated Plasmodium falciparum infection. TCRdb redid the clone calls on the multiplex PCR reads with CATT. The data show about 30,000 gamma-chain clones, with under 1.5% seen just once and approximately 19% held by the top ten. Material for sequencing was gamma-delta T cells from blood. Source of these receptors: a pool of human donors (malaria-infected and uninfected, not separated). Each CDR3 is given with its conserved first and last residue. Fields, in order: V gene, clone size, J gene, CDR3 protein, CDR3 DNA. Size is stated as once, few or many counts, or a class when the clone is expanded.

TRGV4	medium-sized	TRGJ1/TRGJ2	CATWDCEKLF	TGTGCCACCTGGGATTGTGAGAAACTCTTT
TRGV4	many	TRGJ1/TRGJ2	CATWDGMRYKKLF	TGTGCCACCTGGGATGGGATGAGGTATAAGAAACTCTTT
TRGV9	many	TRGJ1/TRGJ2	CALWDPGDYKKLF	TGTGCCTTGTGGGACCCGGGGGATTATAAGAAACTCTTT
TRGV9	medium-sized	TRGJP	CALWEVHGGELGKKIKVF	TGTGCCTTGTGGGAGGTGCATGGAGGAGAGTTGGGCAAAAAAATCAAGGTATTT
TRGV9	many	TRGJP	CALWEVRGQLGKKIKVF	TGTGCCTTGTGGGAGGTGCGGGGGCAATTGGGCAAAAAAATCAAGGTATTT
TRGV2	many	TRGJ1/TRGJ2	CATWDGLGGYKKLF	TGTGCCACCTGGGACGGGCTGGGCGGCTATAAGAAACTCTTT
TRGV8	many	TRGJP	CATWDRLKVQELGKKIKVF	TGTGCCACCTGGGATAGGCTTAAGGTACAAGAGTTGGGCAAAAAAATCAAGGTATTT
TRGV4	many	TRGJ1/TRGJ2	CATWDGRGYKKLF	TGTGCCACCTGGGATGGGCGAGGTTATAAGAAACTCTTT
TRGV4	many	TRGJ1/TRGJ2	CATWDGRRSYYKKLF	TGTGCCACCTGGGATGGGCGCAGGAGTTATTATAAGAAACTCTTT
TRGV9	many	TRGJP	CALWEVAQELGKKIKVF	TGTGCCTTGTGGGAGGTGGCCCAAGAGTTGGGCAAAAAAATCAAGGTATTT
TRGV4	many	TRGJ1/TRGJ2	CATWDGRDYYKKLF	TGTGCCACCTGGGATGGGCGGGATTATTATAAGAAACTCTTT
TRGV2	many	TRGJ1/TRGJ2	CATWDGELF	TGTGCCACCTGGGACGGGGAACTCTTT
TRGV3	many	TRGJ1/TRGJ2	CATWDGYYYKKLF	TGTGCCACCTGGGACGGTTATTATTATAAGAAACTCTTT
TRGV3	many	TRGJ1/TRGJ2	CATWDRPGYKKLF	TGTGCCACCTGGGACAGGCCTGGATATAAGAAACTCTTT
TRGV2	many	TRGJ1/TRGJ2	CATWDGLYYKKLF	TGTGCCACCTGGGACGGACTCTATTATAAGAAACTCTTT
TRGV4	many	TRGJ1/TRGJ2	CATQNYYKKLF	TGTGCCACCCAGAATTATTATAAGAAACTCTTT